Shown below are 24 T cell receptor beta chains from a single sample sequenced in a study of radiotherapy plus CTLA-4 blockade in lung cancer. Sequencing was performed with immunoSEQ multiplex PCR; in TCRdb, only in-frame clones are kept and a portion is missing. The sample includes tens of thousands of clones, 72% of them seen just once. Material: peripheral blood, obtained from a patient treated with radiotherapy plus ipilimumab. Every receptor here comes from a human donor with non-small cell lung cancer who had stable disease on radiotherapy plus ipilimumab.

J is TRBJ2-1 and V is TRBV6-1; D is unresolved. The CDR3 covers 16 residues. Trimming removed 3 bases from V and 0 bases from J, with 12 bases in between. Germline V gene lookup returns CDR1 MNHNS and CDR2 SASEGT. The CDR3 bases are TGTGCCAGCAGTGACATAGGCACGGGCTCCTACAATGAGCAGTTCTTC. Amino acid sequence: CASSDIGTGSYNEQFF.

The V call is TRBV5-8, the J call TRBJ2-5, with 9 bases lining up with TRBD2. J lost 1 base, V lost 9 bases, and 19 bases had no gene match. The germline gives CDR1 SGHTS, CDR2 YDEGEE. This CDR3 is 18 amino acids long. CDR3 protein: CATQTEGVLAGIQETQYF. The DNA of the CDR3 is TGTGCCACCCAAACCGAGGGGGTTCTAGCGGGGATCCAAGAGACCCAGTACTTC.

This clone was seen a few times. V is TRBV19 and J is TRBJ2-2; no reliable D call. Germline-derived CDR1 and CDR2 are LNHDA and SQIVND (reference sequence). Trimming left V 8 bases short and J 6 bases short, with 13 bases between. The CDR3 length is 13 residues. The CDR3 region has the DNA TGTGCCAGTGTCTCATATCGGGCCGGGGAGCTGTTTTTT. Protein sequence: CASVSYRAGELFF.

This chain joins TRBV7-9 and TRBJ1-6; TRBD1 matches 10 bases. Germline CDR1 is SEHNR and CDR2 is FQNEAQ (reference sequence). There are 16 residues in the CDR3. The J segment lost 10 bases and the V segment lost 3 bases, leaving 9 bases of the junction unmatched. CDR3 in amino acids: CASSFPTGTGVSPLHF. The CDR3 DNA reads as TGTGCCAGCAGCTTCCCGACCGGGACAGGGGTATCACCCCTCCACTTT.

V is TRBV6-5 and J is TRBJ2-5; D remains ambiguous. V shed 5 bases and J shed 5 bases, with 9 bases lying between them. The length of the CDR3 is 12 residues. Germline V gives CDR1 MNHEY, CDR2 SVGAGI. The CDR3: CASSITVETQYF. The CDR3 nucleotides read TGTGCCAGCAGTATAACGGTTGAGACCCAGTACTTC.

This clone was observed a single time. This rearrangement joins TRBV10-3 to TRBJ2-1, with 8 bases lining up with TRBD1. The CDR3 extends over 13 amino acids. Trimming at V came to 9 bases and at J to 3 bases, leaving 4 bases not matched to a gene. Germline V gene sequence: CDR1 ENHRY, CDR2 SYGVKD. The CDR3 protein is CAISTGVYNEQFF. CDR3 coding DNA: TGTGCCATATCGACAGGGGTCTACAATGAGCAGTTCTTC.

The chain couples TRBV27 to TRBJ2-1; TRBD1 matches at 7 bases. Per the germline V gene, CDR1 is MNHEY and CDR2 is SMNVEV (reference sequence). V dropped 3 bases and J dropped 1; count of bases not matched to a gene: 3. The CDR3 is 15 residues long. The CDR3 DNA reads TGTGCCAGCAGTTTCGACAGGGAATCCTACAATGAGCAGTTCTTC. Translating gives CASSFDRESYNEQFF.

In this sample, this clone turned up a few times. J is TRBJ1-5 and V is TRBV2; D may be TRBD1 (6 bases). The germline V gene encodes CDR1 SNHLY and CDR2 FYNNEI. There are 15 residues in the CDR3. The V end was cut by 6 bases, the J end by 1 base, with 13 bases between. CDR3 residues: CASRTGTLSNQPQHF. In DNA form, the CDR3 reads TGTGCCAGCAGGACAGGTACCTTAAGCAATCAGCCCCAGCATTTT.

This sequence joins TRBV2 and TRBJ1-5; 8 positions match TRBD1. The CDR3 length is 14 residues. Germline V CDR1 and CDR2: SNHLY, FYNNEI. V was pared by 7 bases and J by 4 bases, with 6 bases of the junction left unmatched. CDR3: CASTTDRVNQPQHF. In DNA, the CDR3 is TGTGCCAGCACCACGGACAGGGTAAATCAGCCCCAGCATTTT.

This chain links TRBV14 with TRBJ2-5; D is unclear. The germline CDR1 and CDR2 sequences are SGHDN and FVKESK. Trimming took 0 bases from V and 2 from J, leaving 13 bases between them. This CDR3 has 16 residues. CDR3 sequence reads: CASSQDLKERQETQYF. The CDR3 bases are TGTGCCAGCAGCCAAGATCTCAAGGAGAGACAAGAGACCCAGTACTTC.

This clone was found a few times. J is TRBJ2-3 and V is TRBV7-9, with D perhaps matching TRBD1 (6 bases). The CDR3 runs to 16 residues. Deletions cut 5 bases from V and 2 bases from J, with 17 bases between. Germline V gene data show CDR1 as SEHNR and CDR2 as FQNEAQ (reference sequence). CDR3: CASSPKSGDPTDTQYF. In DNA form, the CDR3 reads TGTGCCAGCAGCCCGAAGTCAGGGGATCCCACAGATACGCAGTATTTT.

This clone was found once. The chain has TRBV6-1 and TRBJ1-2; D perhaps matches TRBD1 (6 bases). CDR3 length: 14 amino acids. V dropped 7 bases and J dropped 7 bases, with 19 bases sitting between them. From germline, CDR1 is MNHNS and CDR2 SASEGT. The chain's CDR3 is CASTRRGGASGYTF. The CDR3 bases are TGTGCCAGCACCCGACGAGGGGGGGCGAGTGGCTACACCTTC.

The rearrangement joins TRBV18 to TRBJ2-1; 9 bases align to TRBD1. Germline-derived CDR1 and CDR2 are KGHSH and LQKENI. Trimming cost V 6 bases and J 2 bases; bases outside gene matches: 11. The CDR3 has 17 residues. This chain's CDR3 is CASSFGQGRRAYNEQFF. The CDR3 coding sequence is TGTGCCAGCTCCTTTGGACAGGGGAGGAGGGCCTACAATGAGCAGTTCTTC. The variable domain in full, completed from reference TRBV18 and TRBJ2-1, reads NAGVMQNPRHLVRRRGQEARLRCSPMKGHSHVYWYRQLPEEGLKFMVYLQKENIIDESGMPKERFSAEFPKEGPSILRIQQVVRGDSAAYFCASSFGQGRRAYNEQFFGPGTRLTVL.

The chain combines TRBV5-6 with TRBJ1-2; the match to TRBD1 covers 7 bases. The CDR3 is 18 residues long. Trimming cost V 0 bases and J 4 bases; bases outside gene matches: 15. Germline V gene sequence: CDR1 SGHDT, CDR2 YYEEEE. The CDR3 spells CASSLGPPARQGIYGYTF. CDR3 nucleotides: TGTGCCAGCAGCTTGGGACCCCCGGCACGACAGGGAATCTATGGCTACACCTTC.

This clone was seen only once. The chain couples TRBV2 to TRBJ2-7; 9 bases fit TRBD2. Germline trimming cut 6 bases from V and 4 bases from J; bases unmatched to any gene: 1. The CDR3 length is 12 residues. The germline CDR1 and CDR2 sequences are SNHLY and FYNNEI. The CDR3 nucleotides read TGTGCCAGCAGCGGACTAGCGTACGAGCAGTACTTC. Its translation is CASSGLAYEQYF.

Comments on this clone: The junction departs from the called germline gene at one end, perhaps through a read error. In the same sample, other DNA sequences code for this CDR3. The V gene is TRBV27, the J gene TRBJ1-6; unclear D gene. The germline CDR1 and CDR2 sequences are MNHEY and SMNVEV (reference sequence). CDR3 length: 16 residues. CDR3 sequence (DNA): TGTGCCAGCAGTTTATCGTTCAGTAAGCGCAATTCGCCCCTCCACTTT. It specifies CASSLSFSKRNSPLHF.

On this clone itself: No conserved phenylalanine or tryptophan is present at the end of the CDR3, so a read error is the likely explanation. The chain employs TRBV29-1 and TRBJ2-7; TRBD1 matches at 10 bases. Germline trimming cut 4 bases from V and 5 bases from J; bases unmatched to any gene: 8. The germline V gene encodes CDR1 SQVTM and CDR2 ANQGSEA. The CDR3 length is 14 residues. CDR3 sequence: CSVVRDRGSDEQYL. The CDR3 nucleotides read TGCAGCGTTGTAAGGGACAGGGGTTCCGACGAGCAGTACCTC.

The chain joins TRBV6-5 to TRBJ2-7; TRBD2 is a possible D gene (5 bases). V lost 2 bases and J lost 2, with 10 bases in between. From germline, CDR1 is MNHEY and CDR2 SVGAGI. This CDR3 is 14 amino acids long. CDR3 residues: CASSYGRGPYEQYF. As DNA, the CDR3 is TGTGCCAGCAGTTACGGCCGGGGTCCCTACGAGCAGTACTTC.

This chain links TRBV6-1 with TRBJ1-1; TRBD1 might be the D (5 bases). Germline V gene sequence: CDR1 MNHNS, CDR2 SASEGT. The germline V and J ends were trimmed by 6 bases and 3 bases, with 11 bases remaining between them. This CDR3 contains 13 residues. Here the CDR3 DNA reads TGTGCCAGCAGCTTACAGGAGTACACTGAAGCTTTCTTT. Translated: CASSLQEYTEAFF.

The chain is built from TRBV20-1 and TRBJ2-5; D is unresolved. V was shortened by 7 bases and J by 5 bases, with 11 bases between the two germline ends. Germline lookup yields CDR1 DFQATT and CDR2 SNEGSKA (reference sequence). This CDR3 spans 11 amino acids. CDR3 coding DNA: TGCAGTGTCCCTTTTCGGGAGACCCAGTACTTC. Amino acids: CSVPFRETQYF.

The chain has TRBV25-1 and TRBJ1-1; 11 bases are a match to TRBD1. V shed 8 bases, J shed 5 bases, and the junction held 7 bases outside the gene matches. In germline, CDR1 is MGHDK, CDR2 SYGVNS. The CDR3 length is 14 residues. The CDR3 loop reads CASGGDRGKTEAFF. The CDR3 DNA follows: TGTGCCAGCGGGGGGGACAGGGGGAAGACTGAAGCTTTCTTT.

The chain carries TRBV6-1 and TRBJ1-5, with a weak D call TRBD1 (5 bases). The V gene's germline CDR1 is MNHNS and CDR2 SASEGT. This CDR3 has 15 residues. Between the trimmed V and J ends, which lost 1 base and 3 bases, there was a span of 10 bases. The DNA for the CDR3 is TGTGCCAGCAGTGAAGGGCAGGGCTTCAATCAGCCCCAGCATTTT. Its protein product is CASSEGQGFNQPQHF.

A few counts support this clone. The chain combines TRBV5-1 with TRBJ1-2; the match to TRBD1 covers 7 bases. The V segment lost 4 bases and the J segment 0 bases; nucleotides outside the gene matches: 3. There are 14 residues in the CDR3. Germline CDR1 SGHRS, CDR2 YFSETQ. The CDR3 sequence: CASSIGTANYGYTF. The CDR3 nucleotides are TGCGCCAGCAGCATAGGGACAGCTAACTATGGCTACACCTTC.

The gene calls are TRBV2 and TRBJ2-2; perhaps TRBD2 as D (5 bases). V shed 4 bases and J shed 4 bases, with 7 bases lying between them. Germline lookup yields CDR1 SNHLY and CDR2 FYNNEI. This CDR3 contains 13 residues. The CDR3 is CASSVRGTGELFF. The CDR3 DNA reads TGTGCCAGCAGTGTACGGGGCACCGGGGAGCTGTTTTTT.